This T cell receptor (beta chain) was retrieved from a study of T cell repertoires in cytomegalovirus infection. Background on the study: Epitope selection comprised recently identified HLA-C-restricted CMV epitopes and well-studied HLA-B-restricted CMV epitopes. Signatures in public TCR beta sequences pointed to both CMV infection and matching HLA type. Overall study findings and caveats: HLA-C-restricted CMV clonotypes gave the most frequent clonotype in two of eight donors. Carriers of CMV and the relevant HLA type were discriminated by public TCR beta frequency.

As regards this clonotype: Its antigen is as yet unknown.

TCRdb reprocessed the reads via MiXCR and lists one record per CDR3 protein. The sample carries around 540,000 distinct CDR3 sequences, 33% recorded once. The receptor comes from a human donor in good health (CMV status not recorded). Some clones in this sample may be carry-over from other donors' samples. The sequenced sample was cultured PBMCs, obtained from culture after CMV antigen stimulation.

CDR3 amino acids: CSVEGTGTGQETQYF. CDR3 coding DNA: TGCAGCGTTGAAGGGACCGGGACAGGGCAGGAGACCCAGTACTTC. This chain uses TRBV29-1 with TRBJ2-5, with 9 nucleotides matching TRBD1. With 1 base clipped from V and 5 bases from J, the junction kept 8 bases outside the gene matches. The CDR3 consists of 15 residues. CDR1 is SQVTM, CDR2 ANQGSEA, per germline.